The sequence of this TCR beta chain was determined in a study of cytomegalovirus exposure and HLA in healthy donors listed by TCRdb under 2017. Regarding the study in general: A later analysis indicated that the 95 to 150 validation repertoires were generated on the platform also employed for the approximately 700 repertoires of the first cohort. The aim of the study was to test whether cataloging public T cell receptors could identify signatures of past pathogen exposure. Along with the approximately 700-subject first cohort, a separate validation cohort of over a hundred different subjects was used. The study combined high-throughput TCR immunosequencing, statistical association of individual TCRs with disease status, and machine learning to predict cytomegalovirus infection status. The paper as a whole reports these results and caveats: It was suggested by the authors that the approach could potentially be generalized to other disease states and immunological phenotypes. A later analysis found that TCRs clustered in the first cohort also tended to co-occur in the 120 validation repertoires, with approximately 95% of cluster scores above 0. The study gave a list of about 170 TCR beta chains associated with cytomegalovirus. Three of the identified cytomegalovirus-associated TCR beta chains were confirmed in vitro to be specific for cytomegalovirus antigens. Cytomegalovirus status was reported to be diagnosed by the classifier with high specificity and sensitivity in both the original and validation cohorts. Most TCR sequences were observed very rarely across donors, whereas some public TCRs were present in many individuals. All 110 or so repertoires were used to score co-occurrence in the validation cohort in a later analysis, because that analysis had no HLA typing for the cohort.

CDR3 length: 18 amino acids, cysteine to phenylalanine. Just the 54-base CDR3 DNA is kept, in frame starting at base 1. From V the trimming removes 0 bases and from J it removes 4 bases, while the gene matches leave 11 bases of the junction unaccounted for. Based on the germline V gene, the CDR1 and CDR2 sequences are SGHRS and YFSETQ. Library generation was performed with the immunoSEQ multiplex PCR assay. In the original analysis: A statistical classification framework was developed to diagnose cytomegalovirus status using the catalog of TCR beta chain sequences. TCRdb obtained this table from immuneACCESS and retained in-frame rearrangements with V and J assigned. These tables miss some clones; where compared with another copy, unresolved V genes account for less than half of the shortfall, and the remainder is unexplained. For V, J and clone size, that table is used; D and trimming come from the DNA. In all, the sample holds 150,000 to 200,000 clones, and about nine tenths of those were seen once. The ten largest clones represent 4% to 4.5% of the sample.

With regard to this clone: Its antigen has not been determined. No much larger clonotype is one base removed from it; base qualities were not supplied.

Donors formed part of the validation cohort, which comprised 120 subjects and was distinct from the first cohort of 670 or so subjects. This sequence was found in a man aged 18 to 30 in good health and CMV-seropositive. The rearranged segments are TRBV5-1 and TRBJ2-5, with TRBD2 matching 11 junction bases. Sequencing input: PBMCs. The CDR3 loop reads CASSLGGRGLAGAETQYF. The nucleotides are TGCGCCAGCAGCTTGGGAGGGCGTGGACTAGCGGGCGCAGAGACCCAGTACTTC.